This T cell receptor (beta chain) was sequenced during a study of shared clonotypes between healthy human individuals. As for the study in general: CD4 naive and memory got three plates each, CD8 naive two, CD8 memory one.

There are a few counts of this clone. What it recognizes is unknown. The assay was carried out at the deep level. Here immunoSEQ multiplex PCR was the method, and the copy in TCRdb shows in-frame clones only, minus some. The table includes hundreds of thousands of clones, approximately 97% detected once. General study points: Naive CD4 clonotype sharing across a handful of donors was about 5%. Inspection by rarefaction showed sorted-subset sequencing to be incomplete despite large depth.

Sequenced material: naive CD4+ T cells sorted from blood. Subset specified: CD45RA+ positively selected. The receptor was derived from a woman in her twenties or thirties in good health.

This chain's CDR3 is CASISGAAGNTIYF. CDR3 sequence (DNA): TGTGCCAGCATCTCAGGGGCAGCAGGAAACACCATATATTTT. The genes are TRBV28 and TRBJ1-3; tentatively, D is TRBD1 (6 bases). The CDR3 loop spans 14 amino acids. Per the germline V gene, CDR1 is MDHEN and CDR2 is SYDVKM. Trimming took 7 bases from V and 4 from J, leaving 14 bases between them.